The TCR beta chain described here comes from a study of Graves' ophthalmopathy and Graves' hyperthyroidism. General observations from the study: Ophthalmopathy progression cases were predicted by the model with roughly 64% sensitivity and around 72% specificity. Ophthalmopathy versus stable hyperthyroidism: 13-signature model gave roughly 88% sensitivity, 81.08% specificity.

The study amplified TCR beta CDR3 regions using RNA transcripts. HTBI primers were used in a first-round RT-PCR, which preceded a second-round multiplex PCR. MiXCR, run by TCRdb on the multiplex PCR reads, gives a single entry per CDR3 protein. This table has 600,000 to 950,000 distinct CDR3 sequences, 40% appearing once. Physicians reached a diagnosis by relying on clinical symptoms, serum thyroxine, TRAb, thyroid ultrasound and orbital computed tomography. Concerning this clonotype: Its antigen remains unidentified. This sequence may be a read error, since a much larger clone differs from it by one base. This likely comes from a read error, as the CDR3 has no conserved phenylalanine or tryptophan at its end.

The CDR3 loop spans 13 amino acids. Trimming took 3 bases from V and 5 from J, leaving 10 bases between them. Germline assignment: CDR1 KGHDR and CDR2 SFDVKD. The chain links TRBV24-1 to TRBJ2-7; TRBD1 might be the D (5 bases). The sequence was collected from an adult man with Graves' ophthalmopathy. The material sequenced was peripheral blood. The DNA for the CDR3 is TGTGCCACCAGTGATCCGAACAGGAACGAGCAGTACCTC. Its translation: CATSDPNRNEQYL.